This TCR beta chain was observed in a study of T cell responses to AZD1222 COVID-19 vaccine (dated by TCRdb to the early 2020s). At the level of the whole study: AZD1222 recipients given second doses at about 4 weeks or at about 12 weeks were pooled, since spike-specific TCR depth and breadth were not found to differ between the two schedules. TCR sequencing covered some 250 trial participants: about 210 given two doses of AZD1222 and about 26 given two doses of MenACWY control vaccine. Trial participants were enrolled into age subgroups of 18-55, 56-69 and 70-plus years, which contained 148, 28 and 57 TCR-sequenced participants, respectively.

The germline V gene encodes CDR1 SGHRS and CDR2 YFSETQ. Clipping removes 3 bases from V and 6 bases from J, with 14 as the unmatched junction base count. Inclusive of the bounding cysteine and phenylalanine, the CDR3 is 16 residues long. The CDR3 DNA has 48 bases and is translated from base 1. The CDR3 regions of human TCRbeta chains were subjected to immunosequencing. Regarding the original processing steps: Repertoire TCRs were matched against a reference library of SARS-CoV-2-specific TCRs generated with the MIRA antigen-specificity platform. Breadth meant the fraction of unique TCRs that were SARS-CoV-2-associated, whereas depth meant the fraction of total T cells that were SARS-CoV-2-associated. Using the MIRA data, each spike-specific TCR was mapped to the spike region that the TCR reacts to and placed in a CD4 or CD8 class. Log10-transformed breadth and depth values were compared by one-way ANOVA with Sidak's multiple comparisons tests. TCRdb took over this immuneACCESS table, retaining in-frame rearrangements with V and J assigned. Such tables are incomplete; in checked studies, under half of the missing clones stem from an unresolved V gene, and the remainder is unexplained. V, J and clone size are taken as reported in that table, and D and trimming were inferred from the DNA itself. The sample table holds some 130,000 clones, of which about 92% were seen once. The ten largest make up over 7.5% of the sample.

The investigation overall reported the following: Nearly half of unique spike-specific TCRs reportedly recognized epitopes outside regions mutated in the B.1.351 and B.1.1.7 variants. CD4 TCRs associated with the vaccine covered the entire spike protein, and the dominant responses were in regions 160-218 and 743-854. Because no day 14 peak-response samples were available, repertoires were characterized only after the peak T cell response. Conclusions about previously exposed vaccinees are limited because only six or seven AZD1222 recipients were SARS-CoV-2 seropositive at baseline. After two AZD1222 doses, spike-specific TCR breadth and depth were significantly higher than at day 0 and than in MenACWY recipients. Most participants were white British and females outnumbered males, and the authors suggested that clonal diversity may have been underestimated. In the small 56-69-year group, the increase in depth fell short of significance, most likely because of low power.

Comment on this clone: The antigen it binds to is not known. No base qualities exist here, and no much larger clone lies one base off it.

Read against the paper, the sample's time point label means: baseline before first vaccination. Vaccinee samples were obtained from the UK trials COV001 and COV002, which included a single-blind randomized controlled phase 2/3 trial of AZD1222 (ChAdOx1 nCoV-19) in healthy adults. For TCRbeta chain sequencing, PBMC samples from trial participants were taken at day 0 and at day 28 after the second dose. In this chain, TRBV5-1 is recombined with TRBJ2-5; 7 nucleotides in the junction match TRBD1. Sequences were derived from peripheral blood, sampled on day 0 of AZD1222 vaccination. This clonotype originated in an adult in good health. The CDR3 protein: CASSYGNTYRGQTQYF. The nucleotide sequence reads as follows: TGCGCCAGCAGCTACGGAAATACCTACAGGGGCCAGACCCAGTACTTC.